A single sample is the source of the 20 T cell receptor beta chains below, sequenced in a study of T cell responses to AZD1222 COVID-19 vaccine. The method was immunoSEQ multiplex PCR; TCRdb's version includes in-frame clones alone and lacks a portion of them. The sample consists of more than 100,000 clones, 80% to 95% of them appearing once. Sequencing was performed on peripheral blood, taken on day 0 of AZD1222 vaccination. Receptors were obtained from an adult in good health.

The CDR3 coding sequence is TGTGCCAGCAGTTTAGGGCGCTCTGAAGCTTTCTTT. Translation gives CASSLGRSEAFF. The chain joins TRBV12-3 or TRBV12-4 to TRBJ1-1; D gene uncertain. The CDR3 loop spans 12 amino acids. V lost 1 base, J lost 6 bases, and 6 bases lay in between.

The chain joins TRBV18 to TRBJ1-4; D possibly corresponds to TRBD1 (5 bases). Trimming removed 2 bases at V and 8 bases at J, with 12 bases between. The CDR3 contains 14 residues. Looked up from germline, CDR1 is KGHSH and CDR2 is LQKENI. CDR3 DNA: TGTGCCAGCTCACCAGAGGGACTGAGCGAAAAACTGTTTTTT. Translation: CASSPEGLSEKLFF. Variable domain in full (rest from reference TRBV18 and TRBJ1-4): NAGVMQNPRHLVRRRGQEARLRCSPMKGHSHVYWYRQLPEEGLKFMVYLQKENIIDESGMPKERFSAEFPKEGPSILRIQQVVRGDSAAYFCASSPEGLSEKLFFGSGTQLSVL.

This chain connects TRBV5-4 to TRBJ2-3, with D perhaps being TRBD1 or TRBD2 (5 bases each). The V end lost 0 bases, the J end lost 2 bases, and 10 bases lay between the germline ends. The length of the CDR3 is 15 residues. Germline CDR1 SGHNT, CDR2 YYREEE (reference sequence). CDR3 nucleotides: TGTGCCAGCAGCTTGGCCGGGACCCACACAGATACGCAGTATTTT. It yields the protein CASSLAGTHTDTQYF. The full variable domain, completed using reference TRBV5-4 and TRBJ2-3, is ETGVTQSPTHLIKTRGQQVTLRCSSQSGHNTVSWYQQALGQGPQFIFQYYREEENGRGNFPPRFSGLQFPNYSSELNVNALELDDSALYLCASSLAGTHTDTQYFGPGTRLTVL.

This rearrangement joins TRBV7-2 to TRBJ1-6; 11 positions agree with TRBD1. This CDR3 is 15 amino acids long. Germline V lookup: CDR1 SGHTA, CDR2 FQGNSA. V shed 3 bases and J 10 bases; nucleotides not matched to a gene: 5. CDR3: CASSFRGQGESPLHF. For the CDR3, the DNA is TGTGCCAGCAGCTTTCGGGGACAGGGGGAGTCACCCCTCCACTTT.

The chain is built from TRBV7-3 and TRBJ2-3; weak D call: TRBD2 (5 bases). Per the germline V gene, CDR1 is SGHTA and CDR2 is FQGTGA. The V gene lost 2 bases and the J gene lost 5 bases, with 8 bases spanning the gap. There are 13 residues in the CDR3. This CDR3 is CASSLEGEDTQYF. The CDR3 bases are TGTGCCAGCAGCTTAGAGGGAGAAGATACGCAGTATTTT.

The V gene is TRBV12-2, the J gene TRBJ2-1; the table names TRBD1, a call not compared with the DNA. TRBV12-2 is a pseudogene segment. This CDR3 has 18 residues. The DNA for the CDR3 is TGTGCAAGTCGCTTAAAGGACAGGGGGATTAAGGGCGACAATGAGCAGTTCTTC. This gives the protein CASRLKDRGIKGDNEQFF.

The rearrangement links TRBV4-1 to TRBJ1-2; no definite D call. Per the germline V gene, CDR1 is MGHRA and CDR2 is YSYEKL. Trimming stripped 1 base from V and 8 bases from J, with 17 bases between. The CDR3 spans 15 residues. The CDR3 sequence: CASSQALGFGGGYTF. CDR3 coding DNA: TGCGCCAGCAGCCAAGCGCTCGGGTTCGGCGGAGGCTACACCTTC.

The chain is built from TRBV4-3 and TRBJ2-2; no definite D call. This CDR3 is built from 15 residues. In germline, CDR1 is LGHNA, CDR2 YSLEER. Trimming took off 3 bases at V and 2 bases at J, with 10 bases between the two ends. This CDR3 reads CASSQGWPNTGELFF. CDR3 nucleotide sequence: TGCGCCAGCAGCCAGGGTTGGCCCAACACCGGGGAGCTGTTTTTT.

This sequence joins TRBV6-5 and TRBJ2-7; the D gene could be TRBD1 or TRBD2 (5 bases each). V lost 3 bases to trimming and J lost 1 base, with 16 bases between them. In germline, CDR1 is MNHEY, CDR2 SVGAGI. The CDR3 length is 16 residues. In DNA, the CDR3 is TGTGCCAGCAGTTATGGAGCCGGGACGACATCCTACGAGCAGTACTTC. Its protein is CASSYGAGTTSYEQYF.

V gene TRBV13 combines with J gene TRBJ2-1; 9 nucleotides line up with TRBD2. Trimming at V came to 4 bases and at J to 1 base, leaving 8 bases not matched to a gene. Germline-derived CDR1 and CDR2 are PRHDT and FYEKMQ (reference sequence). The CDR3 spans 17 residues. The CDR3 DNA follows: TGTGCCAGCAGCTCTTTAGCGGGGGCCTCATCCTACAATGAGCAGTTCTTC. Its translation is CASSSLAGASSYNEQFF. Using reference TRBV13 and TRBJ2-1 for the parts outside the CDR3, the full variable domain is AAGVIQSPRHLIKEKRETATLKCYPIPRHDTVYWYQQGPGQDPQFLISFYEKMQSDKGSIPDRFSAQQFSDYHSELNMSSLELGDSALYFCASSSLAGASSYNEQFFGPGTRLTVL.

Only one count was recorded for this clone. This chain uses TRBV5-4 with TRBJ2-5, with a weak D call TRBD2 (6 bases). CDR1 and CDR2 from the germline V gene are SGHNT and YYREEE (reference sequence). The CDR3 sequence is 14 residues long. The V end was cut by 4 bases, the J end by 5 bases, with 15 bases between. Here the CDR3 reads CASSGEGLLETQYF. The CDR3 nucleotides are TGTGCCAGCAGCGGAGAAGGACTATTGGAGACCCAGTACTTC.

This clone showed up just a few times. V gene TRBV24-1 combines with J gene TRBJ2-1; 11 nucleotides align to TRBD2. Looked up from germline, CDR1 is KGHDR and CDR2 is SFDVKD. The V gene end was trimmed by 5 bases and the J gene end by 7 bases; junction bases not matched to a gene: 9. The CDR3 totals 16 residues. The CDR3 nucleotides read TGTGCCACCAGTGCGACACTAGCGGGGGCTCTGAATGAGCAGTTCTTC. Amino acids: CATSATLAGALNEQFF.

A word on this clone: Other DNA sequences in this specimen translate into the identical CDR3. This rearrangement joins TRBV10-3 to TRBJ1-5; D may be TRBD1 (6 bases). V was cut by 0 bases and J by 7 bases, with 10 bases left in between. Germline V gene sequence: CDR1 ENHRY, CDR2 SYGVKD. The CDR3 extends over 14 amino acids. In DNA form, the CDR3 reads TGTGCCATCAGTGAGTCGGGGGGCGGACAGCCCCAGCATTTT. Translated: CAISESGGGQPQHF.

The sample holds one count of this clone. This chain uses TRBV5-1 with TRBJ1-1; weak D call: TRBD1 (6 bases). The V and J ends lost 5 bases and 1 base respectively, with 12 bases between them. The CDR3 sequence is 14 residues long. CDR1 and CDR2 (germline): SGHRS, YFSETQ. For the CDR3, the DNA is TGCGCCAGCAGAAGACAGGTCCAGAACACTGAAGCTTTCTTT. Protein product: CASRRQVQNTEAFF.

This clone appeared once. This chain joins TRBV28 and TRBJ1-2; D possibly corresponds to TRBD1 (5 bases). The ends were cut back, 6 bases at V and 0 bases at J, with 11 bases in the middle. There are 14 residues in the CDR3. Germline loops: CDR1 MDHEN, CDR2 SYDVKM. The CDR3 coding sequence is TGTGCCAGCAGCGGGGGTTTGGCTAACTATGGCTACACCTTC. This sequence encodes CASSGGLANYGYTF.

In the case of this clone: The junction does not match germline at one end; this may be a read error. V is TRBV10-3 and J is TRBJ2-5, with 7 bases identical to TRBD1. This CDR3 is 14 amino acids long. Germline V gene data show CDR1 as ENHRY and CDR2 as SYGVKD. In nucleotides, the CDR3 is TGTGCCATCAATGAGGGGGCCGAGCGGGAGACCCAGTACTTC. Translated: CAINEGAERETQYF.

This clone was observed at least ten times. V usage is TRBV7-2 and J usage is TRBJ1-2; D gene uncertain. Between the trimmed V and J ends, which lost 5 bases and 5 bases, there was a span of 18 bases. This CDR3 contains 15 residues. CDR1 and CDR2 (germline): SGHTA, FQGNSA. DNA for the CDR3: TGTGCCAGCAGCCTAGGCCCGTCGGTCGGATATGGCTACACCTTC. Protein sequence: CASSLGPSVGYGYTF.

The gene calls are TRBV3-1 (or the pseudogene TRBV3-2) and TRBJ1-6; TRBD1 might be the D (6 bases). V was pared by 1 base and J by 10 bases, with 17 bases between. The length of the CDR3 is 16 residues. Per germline, CDR1 LGHDT and CDR2 YNNKEL (reference sequence). The CDR3 protein is CASSQGGAGNKSPLHF. The CDR3 DNA is TGTGCCAGCAGCCAAGGGGGGGCAGGTAACAAATCACCCCTCCACTTT.

The CDR3 DNA follows: TGCGCCAGCACACGGACAGGGGACACAGATACGCAGTATTTT. It encodes CASTRTGDTDTQYF. J is TRBJ2-3 and V is TRBV5-1; TRBD1 matches 9 bases. V shed 6 bases, J shed 2 bases, and the junction held 4 bases outside the gene matches. The CDR3 is 14 amino acids. Germline V gene data show CDR1 as SGHRS and CDR2 as YFSETQ.

The CDR3 DNA is TGTGCCAGCAGCTTGGGTAGGGTCGATACGCAGTATTTT. Its translation: CASSLGRVDTQYF. The V call is TRBV5-4, the J call TRBJ2-3; D is ambiguous. The CDR3 has 13 amino acids. Trimming pared 0 bases from V and 6 bases from J, leaving 8 bases between. Germline CDR1 and CDR2: SGHNT and YYREEE (reference sequence). The full variable domain, completed using reference TRBV5-4 and TRBJ2-3, is ETGVTQSPTHLIKTRGQQVTLRCSSQSGHNTVSWYQQALGQGPQFIFQYYREEENGRGNFPPRFSGLQFPNYSSELNVNALELDDSALYLCASSLGRVDTQYFGPGTRLTVL.